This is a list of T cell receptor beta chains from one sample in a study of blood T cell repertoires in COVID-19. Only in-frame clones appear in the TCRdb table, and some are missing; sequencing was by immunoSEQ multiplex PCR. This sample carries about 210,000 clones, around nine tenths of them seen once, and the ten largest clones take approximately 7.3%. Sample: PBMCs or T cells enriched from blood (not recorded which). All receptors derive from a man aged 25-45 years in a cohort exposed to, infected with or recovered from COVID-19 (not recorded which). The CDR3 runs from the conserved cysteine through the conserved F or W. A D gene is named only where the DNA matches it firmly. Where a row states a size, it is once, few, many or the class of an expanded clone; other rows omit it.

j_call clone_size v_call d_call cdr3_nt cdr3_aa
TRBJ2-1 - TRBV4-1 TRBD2 TGCGCCAGCAGCCAGGGAGGGGCATGGAATGAGCAGTTCTTC CASSQGGAWNEQFF
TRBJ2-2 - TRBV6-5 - TGTGCCAGCAGTTATAAAATCGCGAACACCGGGGAGCTGTTTTTT CASSYKIANTGELFF
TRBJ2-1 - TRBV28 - TGTGCCAGCAGTTTGGGGGCGCTCCATCAGTTCTTC CASSLGALHQFF
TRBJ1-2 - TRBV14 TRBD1 TGTGCCAGCAGCCCCCGGGGACAGGGGGCTCAATCGCATGGCTACACCTTC CASSPRGQGAQSHGYTF
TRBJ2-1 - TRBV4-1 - TGCGCCAGCAGCCAAGATCGAGCGGAGCAGTTCTTC CASSQDRAEQFF
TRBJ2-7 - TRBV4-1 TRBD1 TGCGCCAGCAGCCAAGAAATAGGGGACAGGGGGTACGAGCAGTACTTC CASSQEIGDRGYEQYF
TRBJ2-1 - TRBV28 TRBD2 TGTGCCAGCAGTTTAAGTGGGAGGGCTACCTACAATGAGCAGTTCTTC CASSLSGRATYNEQFF
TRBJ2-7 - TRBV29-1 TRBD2 TGCAGCGCTCTGACTAGCGGGAGGGTCGGTTACGAGCAGTACTTC CSALTSGRVGYEQYF
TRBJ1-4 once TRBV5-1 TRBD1 TGCGCCAGCAGCTCCGACAGGGGGGATGAAAAACTGTTTTTT CASSSDRGDEKLFF
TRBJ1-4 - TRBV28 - TGTGCCAGCAGTTCCCCAGGGACAACTAATGAAAAACTGTTTTTT CASSSPGTTNEKLFF
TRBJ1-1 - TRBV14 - TGTGCCAGCAGCCGCAACAGGGTTGTGACTGAAGCTTTCTTT CASSRNRVVTEAFF
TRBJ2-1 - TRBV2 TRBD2 TGTGCCAGCAGTGGTAGCGGGAAACCCTACAATGAGCAGTTCTTC CASSGSGKPYNEQFF
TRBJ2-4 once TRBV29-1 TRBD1 TGCAGCGGGGTGACAGGGGTAGGGAACATTCAGTACTTC CSGVTGVGNIQYF
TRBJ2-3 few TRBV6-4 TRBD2 TGTGCCCGCGCGGGAGATTGGAGCACAGATACGCAGTATTTT CARAGDWSTDTQYF
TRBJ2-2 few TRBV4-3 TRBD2 TGCGCCAGCAGCCAAGATCGGACTAGCGGGATGGCGAACACCGGGGAGCTGTTTTTT CASSQDRTSGMANTGELFF
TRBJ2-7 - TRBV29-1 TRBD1 TGCAGCGGGACGAAATGGGACAGGGCGAAGAGCTCCTACGAGCAGTACTTC CSGTKWDRAKSSYEQYF
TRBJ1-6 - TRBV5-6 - TGTGCCAGCAGCTTGGGGAACAGCCGGGGGCCCCTCCACTTT CASSLGNSRGPLHF
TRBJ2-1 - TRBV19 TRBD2 TGTGCCAGTAGTATATGGCTAGCGGGGTACAATGAGCAGTTCTTC CASSIWLAGYNEQFF
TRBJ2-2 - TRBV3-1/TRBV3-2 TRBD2 TGTGCCAGCAGCCATCCCAGACTAGCGGGAGACGCCGGGGAGCTGTTTTTT CASSHPRLAGDAGELFF
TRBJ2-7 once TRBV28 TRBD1 TGTGCCAGCAGAGGGGGCAGGGCTTTTTCCTACGAGCAGTACTTC CASRGGRAFSYEQYF
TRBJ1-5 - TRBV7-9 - TGTGCCAGCAGCTCGGGACCCCCGGTGGGGGGGCCCCAGCATTTT CASSSGPPVGGPQHF
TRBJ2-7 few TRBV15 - TGTGCCACCAGCAGAGATATGATGGAGGACGAGCAGTACTTC CATSRDMMEDEQYF
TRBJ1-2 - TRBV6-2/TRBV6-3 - TGTGCCAGCAGTTACCGTAGCAGGGAAAAGGATGGCTACACCTTC CASSYRSREKDGYTF
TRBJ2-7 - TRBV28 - TGTGCCAGCAGTTTAGGAGGGAGTCAACCCGGGCAGTACTTC CASSLGGSQPGQYF
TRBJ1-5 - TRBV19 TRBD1 TGTGCCACTGGACAGGGTGGTTGGAGCAATCAGCCCCAGCATTTT CATGQGGWSNQPQHF
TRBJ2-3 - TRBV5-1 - TGCGCCAGCTCGGGGGGCGGGAGTGGAGATACGCAGTATTTT CASSGGGSGDTQYF
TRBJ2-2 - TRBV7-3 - TGTGCCAGCAGCTTAGGGCCTCGAGGGAGATTCGGGGAGCTGTTTTTT CASSLGPRGRFGELFF
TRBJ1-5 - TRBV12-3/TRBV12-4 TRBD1 TGTGCCAGCAGTTACGACAGGGCACAGCCCCAGCATTTT CASSYDRAQPQHF
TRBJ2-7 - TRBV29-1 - TGCAGCGTGGCGGGGACGGGGAGCTACGAGCAGTACTTC CSVAGTGSYEQYF
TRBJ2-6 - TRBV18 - TGTGCCAGCTCACCACCTAACTCTGGGGCCAACGTCCTGACTTTC CASSPPNSGANVLTF
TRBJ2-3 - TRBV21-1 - TGTGCCAGCAGCAAAATGTCTTCTAGCCACCACCCAGATACGCAGTATTTT CASSKMSSSHHPDTQYF
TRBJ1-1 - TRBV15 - TGTGCCACCAGCCCGCAAAACGGTCAGGGAAAAGCTTTCTTT CATSPQNGQGKAFF
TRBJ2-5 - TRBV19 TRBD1 TGTGCCAGTAGTATATCCGCGACAGGGGGCTGGGAGACCCAGTACTTC CASSISATGGWETQYF
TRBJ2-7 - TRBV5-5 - TGTGCCAGCAGCTTGAATCAGGGGCGACTAAACGAGCAGTACTTC CASSLNQGRLNEQYF
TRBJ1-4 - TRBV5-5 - TGTGCCAGCAGCCCGGGTGGGGCCCTTTCCGAAAAACTGTTTTTT CASSPGGALSEKLFF
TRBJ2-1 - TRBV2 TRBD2 TGTGCCAGCAGGAAGGGACTAGCGGCTAATGAGCAGTTCTTC CASRKGLAANEQFF
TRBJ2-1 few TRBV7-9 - TGTGCCAGCAGCTTAGACGGGGGATCCTACAATGAGCAGTTCTTC CASSLDGGSYNEQFF
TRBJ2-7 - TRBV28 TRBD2 TGTGCCAGCAGACACACACAGGGAATTAGCGGGAGACCCAGGAGAGCGCAGTACTTC CASRHTQGISGRPRRAQYF
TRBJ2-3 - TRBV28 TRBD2 TGTGCCAGCAGTCCACATAGCGGGACTAGCACAGATACGCAGTATTTT CASSPHSGTSTDTQYF
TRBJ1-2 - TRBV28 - TGTGCCAGCACCCCCACAGCAAGCTATGGCTACACCTTC CASTPTASYGYTF
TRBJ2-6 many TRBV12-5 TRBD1 TGTGCTAGTGGTTGGACAGGGGACTCTGGGGCCAACGTCCTGACTTTC CASGWTGDSGANVLTF
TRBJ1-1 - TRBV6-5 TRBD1 TGTGCCAGCAGTTACCAGGGGGCGAACACTGAAGCTTTCTTT CASSYQGANTEAFF
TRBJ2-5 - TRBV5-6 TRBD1 TGTGCCAGCAGCTTGGTGGGACAGGGTGGAGAGACCCAGTACTTC CASSLVGQGGETQYF
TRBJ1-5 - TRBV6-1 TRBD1 TGTGCCAGCAGTTCACAGGGGTTCAGCAATCAGCCCCAGCATTTT CASSSQGFSNQPQHF
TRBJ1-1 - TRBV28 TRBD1 TGTGCCAGCAGTTCTCCCAATGACAGGGCAGGTGAAGCTTTCTTT CASSSPNDRAGEAFF
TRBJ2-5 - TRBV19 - TGTGCCAGTAGTACTTTCGGACCAGGGGAGGGAGAGACCCAGTACTTC CASSTFGPGEGETQYF
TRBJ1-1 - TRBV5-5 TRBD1 TGTGCCAGCAGCCCATGGACAGGGGACACTGAAGCTTTCTTT CASSPWTGDTEAFF
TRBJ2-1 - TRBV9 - TGTGCCAGCAGCGTAATAGACAGTTACAATGAGCAGTTCTTC CASSVIDSYNEQFF
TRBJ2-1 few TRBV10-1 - TGCGCCAGCTGGTTAGTCTCTCTGGACAATGAGCAGTTCTTC CASWLVSLDNEQFF
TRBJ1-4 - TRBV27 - TGTGCCAGCAGTTTGAACGGGGGGGAGCGCGAAAAACTGTTTTTT CASSLNGGEREKLFF